In its sample, the clone carrying this T cell receptor (beta chain) was seen many times. This entry is derived from a study of CD8+CD57+ T cells in acquired aplastic anemia. Study at large: Sorted CD4+ plus CD8+ cells gave DNA averaging about 3.2 ug.

TCR beta VDJ and CDR3 profiles were obtained from a genomic DNA template. MiXCR, run by TCRdb on the reads, gives a single entry per CDR3 protein. The sample includes under 200,000 distinct CDR3 sequences, 64% of them seen just once. The specimen was sorted CD4+, CD8+, or CD8+CD57+ T cells (not recorded which) from PBMCs. The sequence was collected from a human donor with severe aplastic anemia or a healthy control (not recorded which).

The CDR3 region has the DNA TGTGCCGCCGGCACTGAAGCTTTCTTT. It yields the protein CAAGTEAFF. The gene calls are TRBV19 and TRBJ1-1; D gene ambiguous. Trimming left V 11 bases short and J 4 bases short, with 5 bases between. Per the germline V gene, CDR1 is LNHDA and CDR2 is SQIVND (reference sequence). This CDR3 is built from 9 residues.